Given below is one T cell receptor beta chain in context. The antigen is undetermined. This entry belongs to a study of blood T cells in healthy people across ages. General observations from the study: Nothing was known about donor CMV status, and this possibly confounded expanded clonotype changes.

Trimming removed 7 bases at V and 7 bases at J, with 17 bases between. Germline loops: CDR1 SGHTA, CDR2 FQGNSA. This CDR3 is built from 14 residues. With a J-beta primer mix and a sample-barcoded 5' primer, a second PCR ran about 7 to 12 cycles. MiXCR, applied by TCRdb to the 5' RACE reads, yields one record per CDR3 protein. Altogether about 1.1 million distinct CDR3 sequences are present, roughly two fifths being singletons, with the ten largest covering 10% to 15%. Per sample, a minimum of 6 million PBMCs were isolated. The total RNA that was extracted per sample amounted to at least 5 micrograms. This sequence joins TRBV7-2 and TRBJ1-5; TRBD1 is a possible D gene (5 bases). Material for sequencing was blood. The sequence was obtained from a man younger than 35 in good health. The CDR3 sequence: CASTESGFGQPQHF. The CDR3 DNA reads TGTGCCAGCACCGAATCAGGGTTTGGGCAGCCCCAGCATTTT.